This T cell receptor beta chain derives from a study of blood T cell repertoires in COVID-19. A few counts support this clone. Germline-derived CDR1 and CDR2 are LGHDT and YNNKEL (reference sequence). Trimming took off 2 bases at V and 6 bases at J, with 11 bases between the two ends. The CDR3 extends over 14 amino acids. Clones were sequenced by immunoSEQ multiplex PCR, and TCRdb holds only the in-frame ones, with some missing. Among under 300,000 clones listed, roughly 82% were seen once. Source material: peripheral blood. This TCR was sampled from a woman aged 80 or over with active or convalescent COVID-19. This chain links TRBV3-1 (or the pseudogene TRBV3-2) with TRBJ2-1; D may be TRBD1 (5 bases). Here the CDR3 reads CASSQQRGFNEQFF. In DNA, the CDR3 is TGTGCCAGCAGCCAACAAAGGGGCTTCAATGAGCAGTTCTTC.